This T cell receptor (beta chain) was observed in a study of breast tumors, draining lymph nodes, adjacent tissues listed by TCRdb under 2016. General notes on the study: Breast cancer patients provided tumor, adjacent nontumor tissue and axillary lymph nodes, and the study compared the TCR beta repertoires across these three sources. In human breast cancer, the study set out to assess how tumor, surrounding tissue and draining lymph node repertoires relate to one another and whether T cells might be exchanged between them.

Concerning this clonotype: No cognate antigen has been identified for it. A much bigger clone sits one base away, suggesting this may be a read error.

The germline V gene specifies SGHTA as CDR1 and FQGNSA as CDR2. The CDR3 covers 14 residues, taking in both the cysteine and the phenylalanine. CDR3 DNA is the only sequence kept; it has 42 bases, read in frame from the first base. The investigation overall reported the following: The data were judged consistent with most tumor T cells deriving from the lymph node and then expanding within tumor tissue. Tumors showed preferential V and J gene usage, and their T-cell repertoire diversity fell below that of lymph nodes yet above that of nontumor tissue. The study presented the conclusion that tumor T cells originate in lymph nodes as consistent with a hypothesis, not as something directly demonstrated. Tumor and nontumor tissue repertoires were found to be significantly more similar in luminal-like than in basal-like breast cancer.

The instrument given in TCRdb is Illumina HiSeq 2000. Multiplex PCR amplification was used to build the TCR beta chain libraries. The amplified TCR beta chain products were analyzed by high-throughput sequencing. TCRdb reprocessed the public reads (quality trimming at Q25 with fastp, clone calling with MiXCR) and kept in-frame beta chains. All rows with the same CDR3 protein become a single entry with the most common DNA and genes. The table for this sample lists approximately 280,000 distinct CDR3 sequences; 30% to 35% of them were counted only once. In total, the top ten clones hold roughly 1.1% of the sample. The axillary draining lymph nodes of breast cancer patients were the source of the lymph node samples.

This sequence originates from a female donor with breast cancer. Some clones in this sample may be carry-over from other donors' samples. Sequencing was performed on axillary lymph node tissue. The V and J segments used are TRBV7-2 and TRBJ2-4; 8 bases in the middle match TRBD2. The CDR3 reads as follows: CTSSLTSARNIQYF. The bases read TGTACCAGCAGCTTGACTAGCGCCAGAAACATTCAGTACTTC.